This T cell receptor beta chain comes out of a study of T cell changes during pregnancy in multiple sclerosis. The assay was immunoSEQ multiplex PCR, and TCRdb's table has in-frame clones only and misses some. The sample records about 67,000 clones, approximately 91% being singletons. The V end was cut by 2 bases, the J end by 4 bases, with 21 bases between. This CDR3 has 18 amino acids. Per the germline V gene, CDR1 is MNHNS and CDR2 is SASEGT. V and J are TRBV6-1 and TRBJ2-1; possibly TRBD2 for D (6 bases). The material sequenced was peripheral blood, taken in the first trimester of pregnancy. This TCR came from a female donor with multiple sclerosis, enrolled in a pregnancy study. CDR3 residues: CASSESLMRAGPYNEQFF. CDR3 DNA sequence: TGTGCCAGCAGTGAAAGTTTGATGAGGGCGGGACCTTACAATGAGCAGTTCTTC.